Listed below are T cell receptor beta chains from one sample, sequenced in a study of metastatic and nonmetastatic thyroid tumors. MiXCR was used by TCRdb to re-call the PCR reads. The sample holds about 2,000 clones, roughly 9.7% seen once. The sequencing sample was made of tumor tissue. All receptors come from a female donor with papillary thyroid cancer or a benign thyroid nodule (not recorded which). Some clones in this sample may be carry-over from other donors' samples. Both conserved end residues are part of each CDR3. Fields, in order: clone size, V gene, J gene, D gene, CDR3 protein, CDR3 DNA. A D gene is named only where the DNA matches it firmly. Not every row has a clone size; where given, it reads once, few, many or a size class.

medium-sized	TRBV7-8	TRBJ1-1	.	CASSSRTGGGEAFF	TGTGCCAGCAGCTCCCGGACCGGGGGAGGCGAAGCTTTCTTT
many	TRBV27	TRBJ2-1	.	CASSGGAGPGSYNEQLF	TGTGCCAGCTCCGGAGGGGCGGGCCCCGGCTCCTACAATGAGCAGCTCTTC
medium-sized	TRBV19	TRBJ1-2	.	CASSTEARGPPGYTF	TGTGCCAGTAGTACGGAGGCCAGAGGGCCACCCGGCTACACCTTC
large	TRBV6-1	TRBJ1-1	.	CASSWGNTEAFF	TGTGCCAGCAGTTGGGGGAACACTGAAGCTTTCTTT
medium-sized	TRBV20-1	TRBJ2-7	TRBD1	CSASREGTGYEQYF	TGCAGTGCTAGTCGAGAGGGGACAGGGTACGAGCAGTACTTC
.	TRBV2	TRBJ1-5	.	CASRDSGNQPQRF	TGTGCCAGCAGAGACAGTGGCAATCAGCCCCAGCGTTTT
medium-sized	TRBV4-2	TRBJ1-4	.	CASRQYEGKLFF	TGTGCCAGCAGGCAGTATGAGGGAAAACTGTTTTTT
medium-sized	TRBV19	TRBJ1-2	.	CASSHTREAAGSAGYTF	TGTGCCAGTTCCCACACCAGGGAGGCCGCGGGGAGTGCGGGCTACACCTTC
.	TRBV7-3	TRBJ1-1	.	CASSLDRGTEASF	TGTGCCAGCAGCCTGGACAGAGGCACTGAAGCTTCCTTT
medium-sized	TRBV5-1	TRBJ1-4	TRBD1	CASSLAGQGNEKLFF	TGCGCCAGCAGCTTGGCCGGACAGGGGAATGAAAAACTGTTTTTT
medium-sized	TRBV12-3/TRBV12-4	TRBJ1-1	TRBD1	CASSSEDRAAEAFF	TGTGCCAGCAGTTCCGAGGACAGGGCCGCTGAAGCTTTCTTT
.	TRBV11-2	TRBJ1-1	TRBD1	CASSPRGRTGGCEAFF	TGTGCCAGCAGCCCCAGGGGGCGTACCGGGGGATGCGAAGCTTTCTTT
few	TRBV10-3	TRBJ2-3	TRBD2	CAISETLAGDRDTQYF	TGTGCCATCAGTGAGACCCTAGCGGGGGACCGGGATACGCAGTATTTT
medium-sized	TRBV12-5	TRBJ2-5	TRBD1	CASGSGTEYQETQYF	TGTGCTAGTGGTTCGGGGACAGAGTACCAAGAGACCCAGTACTTC
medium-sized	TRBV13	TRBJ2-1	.	CASSLRVRGRGLGNEQFF	TGTGCCAGCAGCTTAAGAGTCCGGGGACGGGGCCTAGGGAATGAGCAGTTCTTC
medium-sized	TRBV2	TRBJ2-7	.	CASSAQGLSYEQYF	TGTGCCAGCAGTGCTCAGGGTCTCTCCTACGAGCAGTACTTC
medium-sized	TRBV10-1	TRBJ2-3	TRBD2	CASSVRGLSGGSTDTQYF	TGCGCCAGCAGTGTACGGGGCCTGAGCGGGGGGAGCACAGATACGCAGTATTTT
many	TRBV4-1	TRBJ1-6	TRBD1	CASSQDPGQANPLHF	TGCGCCAGCAGCCAAGATCCGGGACAGGCCAACCCCCTCCACTTT
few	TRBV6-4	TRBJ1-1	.	CASSDKVYTEDFF	TGTGCCAGCAGTGACAAAGTCTACACTGAAGATTTCTTT
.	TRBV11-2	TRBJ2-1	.	CASSSPGRVCYNEQFF	TGTGCCAGCAGCTCCCCCGGGCGGGTGTGCTACAATGAGCAGTTCTTC
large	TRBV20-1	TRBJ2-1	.	CSATAANYNEQFF	TGCAGTGCTACAGCGGCCAATTACAATGAGCAGTTCTTC
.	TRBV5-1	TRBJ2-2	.	CATQSMQGSGELFF	TGCGCCACGCAATCCATGCAGGGCTCCGGGGAGCTGTTTTTT
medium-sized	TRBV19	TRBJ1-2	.	CASADSGDVGYTF	TGTGCCAGTGCTGACTCCGGGGATGTTGGCTACACCTTC
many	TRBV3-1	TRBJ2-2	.	CASSQAGETGELFF	TGTGCCAGCAGCCAAGCGGGGGAGACCGGGGAGCTGTTTTTT
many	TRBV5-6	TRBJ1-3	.	CASSPGNTIYF	TGTGCCAGCAGCCCAGGAAACACCATATATTTT
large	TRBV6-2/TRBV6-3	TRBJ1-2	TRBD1	CASLTTGGKGYTF	TGTGCCAGCTTAACCACAGGGGGCAAAGGCTACACCTTC
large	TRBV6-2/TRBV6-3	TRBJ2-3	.	CASSYTGTSTDTQYF	TGTGCCAGCAGTTATACCGGGACTAGCACAGATACGCAGTATTTT
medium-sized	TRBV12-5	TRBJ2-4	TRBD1	CASGSDRVLDIQYF	TGTGCTAGTGGGTCGGACAGGGTACTTGACATTCAGTACTTC
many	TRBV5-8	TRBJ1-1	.	CASSLFVLKNTEAFF	TGTGCCAGCAGCTTGTTTGTCCTGAAGAACACTGAAGCTTTCTTT
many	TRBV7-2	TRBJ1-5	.	CASSPIIGNQPQHF	TGTGCCAGCAGCCCCATCATTGGGAATCAGCCCCAGCATTTT
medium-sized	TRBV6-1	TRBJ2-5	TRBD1	CASSRQGRQETQYF	TGTGCCAGCAGCCGACAGGGAAGGCAAGAGACCCAGTACTTC
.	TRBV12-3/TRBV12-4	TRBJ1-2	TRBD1	CASRERTGNFYGYTF	TGTGCCAGCAGAGAACGGACAGGAAACTTCTATGGCTACACCTTC
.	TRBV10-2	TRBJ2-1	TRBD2	CATSVAGAEGHEQFF	TGCGCCACCTCGGTAGCGGGGGCGGAAGGGCATGAGCAGTTCTTC
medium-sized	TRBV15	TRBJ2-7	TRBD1	CATSSEGTGGLGEQYF	TGTGCCACCAGCAGTGAGGGGACAGGGGGACTGGGGGAGCAGTACTTC
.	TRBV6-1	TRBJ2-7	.	CASSPGDMAFKQYF	TGTGCCAGCAGTCCGGGGGACATGGCGTTCAAGCAGTACTTC
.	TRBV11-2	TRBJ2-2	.	CASSNLAVPGLGGELFF	TGTGCCAGCAGCAACTTAGCGGTGCCGGGGCTGGGCGGGGAGCTGTTTTTT